This T cell receptor (beta chain) is from a study of blood T cell repertoires in COVID-19. The overall study: Samples representing acute and convalescent COVID-19 were sourced from the United States, Italy and Spain.

Seattle cases were enrolled at active infection and followed longitudinally. J gave up 9 bases and V 0 bases, and 6 bases lay outside the gene matches. Per the germline V gene, CDR1 is SGHRS and CDR2 is YFSETQ. The CDR3 has 16 amino acids. The method was immunoSEQ multiplex PCR; TCRdb's version includes in-frame clones alone and lacks a portion of them. Of approximately 200,000 clones listed, 94% are singletons. The sample comprised peripheral blood. The clonotype was recovered from a man aged 25 to 45 with COVID-19, enrolled during active disease. The V and J genes are TRBV5-1 and TRBJ2-1; 13 nucleotides line up with TRBD2. The CDR3 spells CASSLVGLAGVGEQFF. The CDR3 region has the DNA TGCGCCAGCAGCTTGGTCGGACTAGCGGGGGTAGGTGAGCAGTTCTTC. Variable domain in full (rest from reference TRBV5-1 and TRBJ2-1): KAGVTQTPRYLIKTRGQQVTLSCSPISGHRSVSWYQQTPGQGLQFLFEYFSETQRNKGNFPGRFSGRQFSNSRSEMNVSTLELGDSALYLCASSLVGLAGVGEQFFGPGTRLTVL.